These T cell receptor beta chains were read from a single sample in a study of shared clonotypes between healthy human individuals. The method was immunoSEQ multiplex PCR; TCRdb's version includes in-frame clones alone and lacks a portion of them. The sample contains 1.5 million to 1.9 million clones, approximately 98% of which appear only once. Sequencing was performed on naive CD4+ T cells sorted from blood. These receptors all come from a man aged 30 to 45 in good health. Each CDR3 is given with its conserved first and last residue. Each record gives: J gene, V gene, D gene, clone size, CDR3 protein, CDR3 DNA. A D gene is named only where the DNA matches it firmly. Some rows mark clone size as missing; the rest say once, few, many or name a class of expanded clone.

TRBJ1-1 | TRBV7-8 | NA | NA | CASSLVFSRVMNTEAFF | TGTGCCAGCAGCTTAGTTTTTTCTCGAGTGATGAACACTGAAGCTTTCTTT
TRBJ1-4 | TRBV28 | NA | NA | CASSLPGLNEKLFF | TGTGCCAGCAGTTTACCAGGATTAAATGAAAAACTGTTTTTT
TRBJ2-5 | TRBV6-1 | TRBD1 | NA | CASSEGGDGLETQYF | TGTGCCAGCAGCGAAGGGGGCGATGGGCTAGAGACCCAGTACTTC
TRBJ2-7 | TRBV30 | NA | NA | CAWRRGPAYEQYF | TGTGCCTGGAGGCGAGGGCCAGCCTACGAGCAGTACTTC
TRBJ1-2 | TRBV6-4 | NA | NA | CASSDSGGLRDGYTF | TGTGCCAGCAGTGACTCCGGGGGGCTGAGGGATGGCTACACCTTC
TRBJ2-1 | TRBV15 | TRBD2 | NA | CATSRDGGDEQFF | TGTGCCACCAGCAGAGATGGGGGGGATGAGCAGTTCTTC
TRBJ1-1 | TRBV5-1 | NA | NA | CASSFGGGAYGNTEAFF | TGCGCCAGCAGCTTCGGAGGGGGTGCCTACGGGAACACTGAAGCTTTCTTT
TRBJ2-2 | TRBV9 | TRBD2 | NA | CASSAPGLAGGLRTGELFF | TGTGCCAGCAGCGCGCCGGGACTAGCGGGAGGGCTAAGGACCGGGGAGCTGTTTTTT
TRBJ2-1 | TRBV5-5 | NA | NA | CASSLRAYNEQFF | TGTGCCAGCAGCTTAAGGGCTTACAATGAGCAGTTCTTC
TRBJ2-7 | TRBV6-5 | NA | NA | CASSYDTARRDEQYF | TGTGCCAGCAGTTATGACACGGCGAGAAGGGACGAGCAGTACTTC
TRBJ2-7 | TRBV5-5 | NA | NA | CASSLEQVPGYEQYF | TGTGCCAGCAGCCTGGAGCAAGTGCCGGGCTACGAGCAGTACTTC
TRBJ2-3 | TRBV28 | TRBD1 | NA | CASSEGTERRDTQYF | TGTGCCAGCTCTGAGGGGACAGAAAGAAGAGATACGCAGTATTTT
TRBJ2-3 | TRBV29-1 | NA | NA | CSFRKSSTDTQYF | TGCAGTTTTCGCAAGTCTAGCACAGATACGCAGTATTTT
TRBJ2-5 | TRBV11-2 | TRBD2 | NA | CASSLDLGRGREETQYF | TGTGCCAGCAGCTTAGATCTAGGCAGAGGGAGGGAAGAGACCCAGTACTTC
TRBJ2-1 | TRBV27 | TRBD2 | NA | CASRRGLGNYNEQFF | TGTGCCAGCAGAAGGGGACTAGGGAATTACAATGAGCAGTTCTTC
TRBJ1-5 | TRBV18 | NA | NA | CASSPPNNQPQHF | TGTGCCAGCTCACCACCAAACAATCAGCCCCAGCATTTT
TRBJ2-7 | TRBV29-1 | NA | NA | CSVETGNRPYEQYF | TGCAGCGTTGAAACAGGGAACCGACCCTACGAGCAGTACTTC
TRBJ2-1 | TRBV29-1 | TRBD1 | NA | CSVENGQDNEQFF | TGCAGCGTTGAAAATGGACAGGACAATGAGCAGTTCTTC
TRBJ2-1 | TRBV9 | TRBD2 | NA | CASSAPGLAGVGDSYNEQFF | TGTGCCAGCAGCGCACCGGGACTAGCGGGAGTGGGGGACTCCTACAATGAGCAGTTCTTC
TRBJ2-5 | TRBV27 | NA | NA | CASSFLGDPPGQTQYF | TGTGCCAGCAGTTTTTTAGGTGACCCCCCGGGGCAGACCCAGTACTTC
TRBJ2-7 | TRBV29-1 | NA | NA | CSVAATGSSYEQYF | TGCAGCGTTGCAGCCACAGGGAGCTCCTACGAGCAGTACTTC
TRBJ1-1 | TRBV7-8 | NA | NA | CASTMTLGADSPAFF | TGTGCCAGCACCATGACGCTGGGGGCCGATTCGCCAGCTTTCTTT
TRBJ2-7 | TRBV5-1 | TRBD2 | NA | CASSVGLAGGSYPSYEQYF | TGCGCCAGCAGCGTTGGACTAGCGGGAGGGTCTTACCCCTCCTACGAGCAGTACTTC
TRBJ2-1 | TRBV5-6 | TRBD2 | NA | CASSRTSGRYNEQFF | TGTGCCAGCAGCCGTACTAGCGGGAGGTACAATGAGCAGTTCTTC
TRBJ1-1 | TRBV29-1 | NA | NA | CSLRHTANTEAFF | TGCAGTCTTCGGCACACAGCGAACACTGAAGCTTTCTTT
TRBJ2-3 | TRBV5-6 | TRBD1 | NA | CASNKGTGWDTQYF | TGTGCCAGCAACAAAGGGACAGGATGGGATACGCAGTATTTT
TRBJ2-1 | TRBV7-9 | NA | NA | CASSPRGENEQFF | TGTGCCAGCAGCCCTCGGGGCGAGAATGAGCAGTTCTTC
TRBJ2-7 | TRBV4-1 | NA | NA | CASSFRESRTSSYEQYF | TGCGCCAGCAGCTTCCGAGAGTCGAGAACGAGCTCCTACGAGCAGTACTTC
TRBJ2-7 | TRBV14 | NA | NA | CADWSFYEQYF | TGTGCCGACTGGTCTTTCTACGAGCAGTACTTC
TRBJ2-7 | TRBV5-1 | NA | NA | CASSRRGAYEQYF | TGCGCCAGCAGCCGCCGTGGGGCCTACGAGCAGTACTTC
TRBJ1-5 | TRBV15 | NA | NA | CATSRPMGRPNNQPQHF | TGTGCCACCAGCAGGCCCATGGGCAGACCGAACAATCAGCCCCAGCATTTT
TRBJ1-1 | TRBV10-2 | NA | NA | CASSDRAENTEAFF | TGCGCCAGCAGTGATAGGGCGGAGAACACTGAAGCTTTCTTT
TRBJ1-1 | TRBV10-3 | NA | NA | CAITQGQNTEAFF | TGTGCCATCACACAGGGTCAGAACACTGAAGCTTTCTTT
TRBJ2-5 | TRBV18 | NA | once | CASSPRVGEETQYF | TGTGCCAGCTCACCACGAGTGGGCGAGGAGACCCAGTACTTC
TRBJ2-1 | TRBV18 | NA | NA | CASSPSFSYNEQFF | TGTGCCAGCTCACCCAGTTTCTCCTACAATGAGCAGTTCTTC
TRBJ2-2 | TRBV29-1 | TRBD2 | NA | CSVRTSGSTGELFF | TGCAGCGTACGGACTAGCGGAAGCACCGGGGAGCTGTTTTTT
TRBJ1-5 | TRBV5-1 | NA | NA | CASSSDQGQPQHF | TGCGCCAGCAGCTCCGACCAGGGGCAGCCCCAGCATTTT
TRBJ2-3 | TRBV4-3 | NA | NA | CASSQANLGRTDTQYF | TGCGCCAGCAGCCAAGCCAACTTAGGACGCACAGATACGCAGTATTTT
TRBJ1-1 | TRBV10-3 | NA | NA | CAISEKSREAFF | TGTGCCATCAGTGAGAAATCCCGGGAAGCTTTCTTT
TRBJ2-5 | TRBV5-5 | TRBD1 | NA | CASSPGQVQETQYF | TGTGCCAGCAGCCCCGGACAGGTACAAGAGACCCAGTACTTC